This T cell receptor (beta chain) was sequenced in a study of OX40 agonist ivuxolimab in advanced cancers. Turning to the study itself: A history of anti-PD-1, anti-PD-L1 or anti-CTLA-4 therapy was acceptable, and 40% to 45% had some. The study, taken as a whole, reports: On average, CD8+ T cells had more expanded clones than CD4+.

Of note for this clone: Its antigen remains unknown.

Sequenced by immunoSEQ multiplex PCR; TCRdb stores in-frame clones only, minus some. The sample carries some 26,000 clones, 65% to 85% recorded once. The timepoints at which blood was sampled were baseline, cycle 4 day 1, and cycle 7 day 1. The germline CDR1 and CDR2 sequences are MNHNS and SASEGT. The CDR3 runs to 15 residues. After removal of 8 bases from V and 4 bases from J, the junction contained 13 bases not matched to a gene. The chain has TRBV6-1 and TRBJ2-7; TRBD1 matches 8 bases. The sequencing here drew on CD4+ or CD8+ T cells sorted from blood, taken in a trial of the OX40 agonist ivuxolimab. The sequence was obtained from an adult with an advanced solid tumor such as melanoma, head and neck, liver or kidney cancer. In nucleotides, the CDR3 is TGTGCCAGCCGAATAGCGGACAGGGAAAGGTACGAGCAGTACTTC. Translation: CASRIADRERYEQYF.